Listed below are T cell receptor beta chains from one sample, sequenced in a study of blood T cell repertoires in COVID-19. Sequenced by immunoSEQ multiplex PCR; TCRdb stores in-frame clones only, minus some. The data show more than 140,000 clones, with roughly 84% seen just once and roughly 7.9% held by the top ten. Material for sequencing was peripheral blood. These receptors all stem from a woman in her fifties or sixties in a cohort sampled during active or convalescent COVID-19. Both conserved end residues are part of each CDR3. A D gene is named only where the DNA matches it firmly. A clone size is listed for some rows: how often the clone was seen (once, few, many), or a class if it is expanded.

cdr3_aa | cdr3_nt | clone_size | v_call | d_call | j_call
CASWEENSPLHF | TGCGCCAGCTGGGAGGAGAACTCACCCCTCCACTTT | - | TRBV23-1 | - | TRBJ1-6
CASSPSQVLSGNTIYF | TGTGCCAGCAGCCCGTCGCAGGTGCTCTCTGGAAACACCATATATTTT | - | TRBV7-9 | - | TRBJ1-3
CASSYSRGLNTGELFF | TGTGCCAGCAGTTATTCTAGGGGCCTGAACACCGGGGAGCTGTTTTTT | - | TRBV6-5 | - | TRBJ2-2
CAWSAGAGWGYTF | TGTGCCTGGAGTGCAGGGGCCGGTTGGGGCTACACCTTC | - | TRBV30 | - | TRBJ1-2
CASSPGSDRYGYTF | TGTGCCAGCAGCCCGGGGTCAGACCGATATGGCTACACCTTC | few | TRBV5-4 | - | TRBJ1-2
CASSPLGSHSNQPQHF | TGCGCCAGCAGCCCCCTAGGTAGTCATAGCAATCAGCCCCAGCATTTT | few | TRBV5-1 | - | TRBJ1-5
CAWRSAGVSEAFF | TGTGCCTGGAGGTCGGCAGGGGTGTCTGAAGCTTTCTTT | - | TRBV30 | - | TRBJ1-1
CASSQPPGLADTYEQYF | TGCGCCAGCAGCCAACCACCGGGACTAGCGGACACCTACGAGCAGTACTTC | - | TRBV4-1 | TRBD2 | TRBJ2-7
CASSRGGSNSPLHF | TGTGCCAGCAGCCGAGGGGGCTCTAATTCACCCCTCCACTTT | - | TRBV7-8 | TRBD1 | TRBJ1-6
CAISEQERGGTEQFF | TGTGCCATCAGTGAGCAAGAGCGGGGGGGCACTGAGCAGTTCTTC | - | TRBV10-3 | TRBD2 | TRBJ2-1
CASSRRENTEAFF | TGTGCCAGCAGCCGCCGGGAGAACACTGAAGCTTTCTTT | few | TRBV5-4 | - | TRBJ1-1
CASSEGTSGGARQYF | TGTGCCAGCAGTGAAGGGACTAGCGGGGGGGCAAGGCAGTACTTC | - | TRBV6-1 | TRBD2 | TRBJ2-7
CASSPAGLAAHEQYF | TGTGCCAGCAGCCCGGCGGGACTAGCGGCCCACGAGCAGTACTTC | few | TRBV5-4 | TRBD2 | TRBJ2-7
CASSHRASGGPGLGEQYF | TGTGCCAGCAGCCACAGGGCTAGCGGGGGGCCGGGTCTTGGCGAGCAGTACTTC | - | TRBV7-2 | TRBD2 | TRBJ2-7
CASSPHGGSGANVLTF | TGTGCCAGCAGCCCTCACGGTGGCTCTGGGGCCAACGTCCTGACTTTC | - | TRBV4-2 | - | TRBJ2-6
CASSLPGAYSPLHF | TGTGCCAGCAGCTTACCAGGGGCATATTCACCCCTCCACTTT | once | TRBV7-9 | - | TRBJ1-6
CSDGEAFF | TGCAGCGACGGTGAAGCTTTCTTT | - | TRBV29-1 | - | TRBJ1-1
CASRPGQALAAEAFF | TGTGCCAGTAGACCGGGACAGGCCCTCGCCGCTGAAGCTTTCTTT | - | TRBV19 | TRBD1 | TRBJ1-1
CATTSGTGLQPQHF | TGTGCCACCACTTCCGGGACAGGTTTGCAGCCCCAGCATTTT | - | TRBV19 | TRBD1 | TRBJ1-5
CASTPSSYNEQFF | TGTGCCAGCACCCCTAGCTCCTACAATGAGCAGTTCTTC | - | TRBV7-2 | - | TRBJ2-1
CASSLEGQGNQPQHF | TGTGCCAGCAGCTTGGAGGGACAGGGCAATCAGCCCCAGCATTTT | few | TRBV5-4 | TRBD1 | TRBJ1-5
CATSRGGGTGTLTNYGYTF | TGTGCCACCAGCAGAGGGGGAGGAACAGGAACACTTACTAACTATGGCTACACCTTC | - | TRBV15 | - | TRBJ1-2
CASSLANMNTEAFF | TGCGCCAGCAGCTTGGCCAACATGAACACTGAAGCTTTCTTT | once | TRBV5-1 | - | TRBJ1-1
CASRTSGGASTDTQYF | TGTGCCAGCAGGACTAGCGGGGGGGCTAGCACAGATACGCAGTATTTT | - | TRBV5-4 | TRBD2 | TRBJ2-3
CASSQMGREGDTQYF | TGCGCCAGCAGCCAAATGGGCAGGGAAGGAGATACGCAGTATTTT | - | TRBV4-3 | - | TRBJ2-3
CASSEGQGPNEQFF | TGTGCCAGCAGTGAGGGACAGGGCCCCAATGAGCAGTTCTTC | few | TRBV6-1 | TRBD1 | TRBJ2-1
CASSLGLSNEAFF | TGTGCCAGCAGCTTAGGGTTAAGCAACGAAGCTTTCTTT | - | TRBV11-3 | - | TRBJ1-1
CAWSPPAYNEQFF | TGTGCCTGGAGTCCCCCGGCCTACAATGAGCAGTTCTTC | - | TRBV30 | - | TRBJ2-1
CATSRDPGSSGNTIYF | TGTGCCACCAGCAGAGATCCCGGGAGCTCTGGAAACACCATATATTTT | once | TRBV15 | - | TRBJ1-3
CASSLDVRAAGELFF | TGTGCCAGCAGCTTAGATGTCAGGGCGGCCGGGGAGCTGTTTTTT | - | TRBV7-9 | - | TRBJ2-2
CASSQGGQFYEQYF | TGTGCCAGCAGCCAAGGAGGACAGTTCTACGAGCAGTACTTC | - | TRBV3-1/TRBV3-2 | - | TRBJ2-7
CASSPESGNSYGYTF | TGTGCCAGCAGCCCAGAATCCGGGAACTCCTATGGCTACACCTTC | once | TRBV7-3 | - | TRBJ1-2
CASSLDPLGSGNTIYF | TGCGCCAGCAGCTTGGACCCCCTAGGATCTGGAAACACCATATATTTT | - | TRBV5-1 | - | TRBJ1-3
CASSFSSSGANVLTF | TGCGCCAGCAGCTTTTCGAGCTCTGGGGCCAACGTCCTGACTTTC | - | TRBV5-1 | - | TRBJ2-6
CASSVEGGMQYF | TGTGCCAGCAGCGTAGAAGGCGGGATGCAGTATTTT | - | TRBV9 | - | TRBJ2-3
CAISVSSGGATDTQYF | TGTGCCATCAGTGTCTCTAGCGGGGGTGCCACAGATACGCAGTATTTT | - | TRBV10-3 | TRBD2 | TRBJ2-3
CASSLVSSGGYEQYF | TGTGCCAGCAGCTTAGTTTCTTCCGGGGGCTACGAGCAGTACTTC | - | TRBV7-8 | - | TRBJ2-7
CASSYSRTGIRGTGELFF | TGTGCCAGCAGTTACTCGAGGACAGGGATTCGGGGGACCGGGGAGCTGTTTTTT | - | TRBV6-2/TRBV6-3 | TRBD1 | TRBJ2-2
CAPQGRGTDTQYF | TGTGCTCCCCAGGGAAGGGGCACAGATACGCAGTATTTT | - | TRBV6-6 | - | TRBJ2-3
CASSPPAVLKETQYF | TGTGCCAGCTCACCACCGGCGGTTTTAAAAGAGACCCAGTACTTC | - | TRBV18 | - | TRBJ2-5
CAWMRDRRYTF | TGTGCCTGGATGCGGGACAGGCGCTACACCTTC | - | TRBV30 | TRBD1 | TRBJ1-2
CASSLAASGANVLTF | TGTGCCAGCAGCTTAGCGGCCTCTGGGGCCAACGTCCTGACTTTC | - | TRBV7-9 | - | TRBJ2-6
CASRPGQAIQETQYF | TGTGCCAGCAGGCCGGGACAGGCCATCCAAGAGACCCAGTACTTC | - | TRBV6-6 | TRBD1 | TRBJ2-5
CASSSNLAGENIQYF | TGTGCCAGCAGCTCCAACCTAGCGGGGGAAAACATTCAGTACTTC | once | TRBV11-2 | TRBD2 | TRBJ2-4
CASSIHRDRGRFRVGNTIYF | TGTGCCAGTAGTATCCACCGGGACAGGGGACGATTTCGGGTCGGAAACACCATATATTTT | - | TRBV19 | TRBD1 | TRBJ1-3
CASSFTGVITEAFF | TGTGCCAGCAGTTTCACAGGGGTGATCACTGAAGCTTTCTTT | - | TRBV6-2/TRBV6-3 | TRBD1 | TRBJ1-1
CSVVGPGGNTEAFF | TGCAGCGTTGTTGGACCGGGAGGGAACACTGAAGCTTTCTTT | - | TRBV29-1 | - | TRBJ1-1
CASSRPGQGQGEQYF | TGTGCCAGCAGCCGACCGGGACAGGGGCAGGGGGAGCAGTACTTC | once | TRBV3-1/TRBV3-2 | TRBD1 | TRBJ2-7
CSVVGPTEAFF | TGCAGTGTAGTGGGGCCCACTGAAGCTTTCTTT | - | TRBV20-1 | - | TRBJ1-1
CASSYLARGTEAFF | TGTGCCAGCAGTTACCTCGCCCGGGGGACTGAAGCTTTCTTT | - | TRBV6-2/TRBV6-3 | - | TRBJ1-1
CASSRVRDSINEQFF | TGTGCCAGCAGTCGGGTCCGGGACAGTATCAATGAGCAGTTCTTC | - | TRBV6-6 | TRBD1 | TRBJ2-1
CASSLCAGVRSTGELFF | TGTGCCAGCAGCCTCTGCGCGGGGGTTCGGAGCACCGGGGAGCTGTTTTTT | - | TRBV21-1 | - | TRBJ2-2
CASSHEVDYGYTF | TGTGCCTCTTCTCATGAGGTCGACTATGGCTACACCTTC | - | TRBV2 | - | TRBJ1-2
CASSLITGPMHTQYF | TGTGCCAGCAGCTTAATTACAGGGCCGATGCATACGCAGTATTTT | - | TRBV11-2 | - | TRBJ2-3
CATGNGQGHEKLFF | TGTGCCACCGGGAACGGACAGGGACATGAAAAACTGTTTTTT | - | TRBV10-3 | TRBD1 | TRBJ1-4